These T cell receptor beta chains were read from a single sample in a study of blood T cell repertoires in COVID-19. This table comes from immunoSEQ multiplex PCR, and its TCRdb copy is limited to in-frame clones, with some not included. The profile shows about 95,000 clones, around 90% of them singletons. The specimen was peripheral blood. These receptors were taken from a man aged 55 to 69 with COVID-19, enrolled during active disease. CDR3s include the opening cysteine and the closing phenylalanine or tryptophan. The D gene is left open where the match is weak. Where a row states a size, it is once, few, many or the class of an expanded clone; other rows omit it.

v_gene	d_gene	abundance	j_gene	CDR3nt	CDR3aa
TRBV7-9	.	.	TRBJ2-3	TGTGCCAGCACCTTGGACTCGAGCACAGATACGCAGTATTTT	CASTLDSSTDTQYF
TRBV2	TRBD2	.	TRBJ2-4	TGTGCCAGCGGTCTAGCGGGAGGGCGTTACATTCAGTACTTC	CASGLAGGRYIQYF
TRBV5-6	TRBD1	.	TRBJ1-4	TGTGCCAGCAGCTTGCCAACAGGGGGGAGTGAAAAACTGTTTTTT	CASSLPTGGSEKLFF
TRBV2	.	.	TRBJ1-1	TGTGCCAGCAGTTTCTCGACAGACGCTAACACTGAAGCTTTCTTT	CASSFSTDANTEAFF
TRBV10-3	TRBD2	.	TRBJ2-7	TGTGCCATCAGTGCATCTAGCGGGAGCCCATACGAGCAGTACTTC	CAISASSGSPYEQYF
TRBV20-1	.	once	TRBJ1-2	TGCAGTGCTAGTTCCCGGGGAGACTATGGCTACACCTTC	CSASSRGDYGYTF
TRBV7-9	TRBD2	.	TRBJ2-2	TGTGCCAGCACCCTTGGGGGGGTGAGGCCCGGGGAGCTGTTTTTT	CASTLGGVRPGELFF
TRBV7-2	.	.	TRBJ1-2	TGTGCCAGCAGCTTAGCCGGCCTCGAGGGAACCTCCTATGGCTACACCTTC	CASSLAGLEGTSYGYTF
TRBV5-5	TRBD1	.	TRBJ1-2	TGTGCCAGCAGCACGGACAGGGGGAACTATGGCTACACCTTC	CASSTDRGNYGYTF
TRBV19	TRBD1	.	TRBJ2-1	TGTGCCAGTAGTGTAGACAGGGAAAATGAGCAGTTCTTC	CASSVDRENEQFF
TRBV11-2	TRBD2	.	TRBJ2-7	TGTGCCAGCAGCCCCCGGGGAGGGATGGCCTACGAGCAGTACTTC	CASSPRGGMAYEQYF
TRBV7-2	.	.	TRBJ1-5	TGTGCCAGCAGCTTACAGGGTCCTGGACAGCCCCAGCATTTT	CASSLQGPGQPQHF
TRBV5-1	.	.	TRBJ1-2	TGCGCCAGCAGGCAATTGCCAGATGGCTATGGCTACACCTTC	CASRQLPDGYGYTF
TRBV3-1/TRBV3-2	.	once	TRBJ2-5	TGTGCCAGCAGCCCAACAGCCAGAAGGGGGACCCAGTACTTC	CASSPTARRGTQYF
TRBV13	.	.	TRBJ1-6	TGTGCCAGCAGCTTAGGCTCGAGTCATTATAATTCACCCCTCCACTTT	CASSLGSSHYNSPLHF
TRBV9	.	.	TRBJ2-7	TGTGCCAGCAGCCCCTTAGCGACGAGCTCCTACGAGCAGTACTTC	CASSPLATSSYEQYF
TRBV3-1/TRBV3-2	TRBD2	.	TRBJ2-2	TGTGCCAGCAGCCAAGATTCGGGGCGGGAGGGCACCGGGGAGCTGTTTTTT	CASSQDSGREGTGELFF
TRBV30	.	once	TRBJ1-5	TGTGCCTGGAGCTCACTCAATCAGCCCCAGCATTTT	CAWSSLNQPQHF
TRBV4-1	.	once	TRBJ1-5	TGCGCCAGCAGCCAAGAAGGTTTCGGGGGGCGCAATCAGCCCCAGCATTTT	CASSQEGFGGRNQPQHF
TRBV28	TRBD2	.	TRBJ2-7	TGTGCCAGCAGTGGGACTAGCGGCTACGAGCAGTACTTC	CASSGTSGYEQYF
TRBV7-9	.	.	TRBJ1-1	TGTGCCAGCAGCCCCGAGGGACTCAGCCCGGGAGCTTTCTTT	CASSPEGLSPGAFF
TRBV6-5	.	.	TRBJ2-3	TGTGCCAGCAGTAAAAGCGGGCGGGCCGAGATGCAGTATTTT	CASSKSGRAEMQYF
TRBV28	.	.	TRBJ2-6	.	CASSTSGQGLTGANVLTF
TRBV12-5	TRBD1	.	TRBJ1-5	TGTGCTAGTGGTTTCGGGACAGCCAGGGAGCCCCAGCATTTT	CASGFGTAREPQHF
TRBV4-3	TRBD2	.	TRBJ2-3	TGCGCCAGCAGCCAAGAAGGGCGGGGGGCTAAAGATACGCAGTATTTT	CASSQEGRGAKDTQYF
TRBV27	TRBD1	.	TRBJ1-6	TGTGCCAGCAGTGGAACAGGGGGTACTAATTCACCCCTCCACTTT	CASSGTGGTNSPLHF
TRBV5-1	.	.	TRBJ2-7	TGCGCCAGCAGCTTGTTCGGGACAACCAGCTCCTACGAGCAGTACTTC	CASSLFGTTSSYEQYF
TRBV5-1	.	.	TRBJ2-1	TGCGCCAGCCGGGAGACTAGGTACAATGAGCAGTTCTTC	CASRETRYNEQFF
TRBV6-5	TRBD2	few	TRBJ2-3	TGTGCCAGCAGAGGACTAGCGGGAGTGTCAGATACGCAGTATTTT	CASRGLAGVSDTQYF
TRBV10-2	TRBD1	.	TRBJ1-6	TGCGCCAGCAGGGGCTCAGGGACAGGGCCTGATAATTCACCCCTCCACTTT	CASRGSGTGPDNSPLHF
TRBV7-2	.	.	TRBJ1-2	TGTGCCAGCAGCTCACTTGGTGGCTATGGCTACACCTTC	CASSSLGGYGYTF
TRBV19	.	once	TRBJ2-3	TGTGCCAGTAGTCACAGGCGATCTACAGATACGCAGTATTTT	CASSHRRSTDTQYF
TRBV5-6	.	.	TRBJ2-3	TGTGCCAGCAGCTTGCCGGGAGTAGCGAATACGCAGTATTTT	CASSLPGVANTQYF
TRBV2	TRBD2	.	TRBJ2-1	TGTGCCAGCACTAGCGGGATCCCCTCCTACAATGAGCAGTTCTTC	CASTSGIPSYNEQFF
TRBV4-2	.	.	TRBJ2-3	TGTGCCAGCAGCCAAGCTGGTAGTAGGATAGCCGAACCTTCAGATACGCAGTATTTT	CASSQAGSRIAEPSDTQYF
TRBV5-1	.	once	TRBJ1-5	TGCGCCAGCAGCTTGGGGCCCCAGGGTAGCAATCAGCCCCAGCATTTT	CASSLGPQGSNQPQHF
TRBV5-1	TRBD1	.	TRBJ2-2	TGCGCCAGCAGCCCCGACAGGGTCGTGACCGGGGAGCTGTTTTTT	CASSPDRVVTGELFF
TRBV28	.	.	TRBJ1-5	TGTGCCAGCAGTTTTGTGTCAAAAGCACAGCCCCAGCATTTT	CASSFVSKAQPQHF
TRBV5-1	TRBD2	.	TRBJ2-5	TGCGCCAGCAGCTCCCAAGCGGGAGCTAAGGAGACCCAGTACTTC	CASSSQAGAKETQYF